The T cell receptor (beta chain) described here comes from a study of radiotherapy plus CTLA-4 blockade in lung cancer. Whole-study context: Objective responses were recorded in about 17% of patients, with disease control recorded in around 30%. Broader study findings: Radiotherapy was combined with ipilimumab, and tumor-derived TCR clones then expanded in blood.

The germline gives CDR1 SNHLY, CDR2 FYNNEI. Unmatched junction bases numbered 8, after V lost 11 bases and J lost 2 bases. The CDR3 contains 14 residues. Patients had chemo-refractory metastatic non-small-cell lung cancer and received focal radiation plus CTLA-4 blockade that used ipilimumab. Here immunoSEQ multiplex PCR was the method, and the copy in TCRdb shows in-frame clones only, minus some. The sample contains roughly 97,000 clones, approximately 74% of which appear only once. Comments on this clone: The antigen is undetermined.

The rearrangement uses TRBV2 and TRBJ2-3; 9 bases match TRBD1. The source material was peripheral blood, sampled from a patient treated with radiotherapy plus ipilimumab. The clonotype comes from a human donor with non-small cell lung cancer who had a partial response to radiotherapy plus ipilimumab. Some clones in this sample may be carry-over from other donors' samples. The CDR3 DNA reads as TGTGCCGGGCAACAGGGGGCCTACACAGATACGCAGTATTTT. Its translation: CAGQQGAYTDTQYF. The whole variable domain, filled in from reference TRBV2 and TRBJ2-3, reads EPEVTQTPSHQVTQMGQEVILRCVPISNHLYFYWYRQILGQKVEFLVSFYNNEISEKSEIFDDQFSVERPDGSNFTLKIRSTKLEDSAMYFCAGQQGAYTDTQYFGPGTRLTVL.